The 24 T cell receptor beta chains given below trace back to one sample, sequenced in a study of shared clonotypes between healthy human individuals. TCRdb's copy holds only in-frame clones and misses some; the assay was immunoSEQ multiplex PCR. The sample records roughly 2.5 million clones, roughly 92% being singletons. What was sequenced was naive CD4+ T cells sorted from blood. Subset indicated: CD45RA+ positively selected. Source of these receptors: a man aged 18-30 years in good health.

This clone appeared a few times. V is TRBV9 and J is TRBJ2-4; D may correspond to TRBD1 or TRBD2 (5 bases each). Germline CDR1 and CDR2: SGDLS and YYNGEE. V gave up 0 bases and J gave up 6 bases, with 7 bases separating them. This CDR3 has 13 residues. The CDR3 loop reads CASSVGDGNIQYF. For the CDR3, the DNA is TGTGCCAGCAGCGTAGGGGACGGAAACATTCAGTACTTC.

The rearrangement links TRBV11-2 to TRBJ2-7; TRBD1 matches 8 bases. The CDR3 extends over 16 amino acids. V shed 4 bases and J 5 bases; nucleotides not matched to a gene: 13. Germline CDR1 reads SGHAT; CDR2 reads FQNNGV. The DNA of the CDR3 is TGTGCCAGCAGCTCCTACAGGACAGGGTCGGTCCACGAGCAGTACTTC. This translates into CASSSYRTGSVHEQYF.

The chain recombines TRBV28 with TRBJ1-2; TRBD1 might be the D (6 bases). The V gene lost 4 bases and the J gene lost 8 bases, with 11 bases spanning the gap. Germline V lookup: CDR1 MDHEN, CDR2 SYDVKM. CDR3 length: 12 amino acids. CDR3 DNA sequence: TGTGCCAGCAGTTCCACAGGGCTCGGCTACACCTTC. Translating gives CASSSTGLGYTF.

This chain links TRBV5-4 with TRBJ2-5; 11 nucleotides agree with TRBD2. Germline CDR1 and CDR2: SGHNT and YYREEE (reference sequence). The CDR3 is 15 amino acids. J gave up 5 bases and V 4 bases, and 7 bases lay outside the gene matches. The CDR3 protein is CASSIIAGGGETQYF. The CDR3 DNA follows: TGTGCCAGCAGCATAATAGCGGGAGGGGGCGAGACCCAGTACTTC.

This clone was seen just once. This rearrangement joins TRBV6-6 to TRBJ1-1; D unclear. The V gene's germline CDR1 is MNHNY and CDR2 SVGAGI (reference sequence). There are 13 residues in the CDR3. The V end lost 3 bases, the J end lost 5 bases, and 10 bases lay between the germline ends. The CDR3 nucleotides read TGTGCCAGCAGTTATGGGGTTGTTACTGAAGCTTTCTTT. Its protein product is CASSYGVVTEAFF.

The chain combines TRBV6-5 with TRBJ2-2; D may match TRBD1 or TRBD2 (5 bases each). The CDR3 sequence is 15 residues long. Germline lookup yields CDR1 MNHEY and CDR2 SVGAGI. With 6 bases removed from V and 6 bases from J, the gap between germline ends came to 17 bases. The CDR3 DNA follows: TGTGCCAGCAGCACTGGAACGAGGGGTCCCGGGGAGCTGTTTTTT. It encodes CASSTGTRGPGELFF.

The V and J genes are TRBV5-1 and TRBJ1-4; the D gene is possibly TRBD1 (6 bases). Germline V gives CDR1 SGHRS, CDR2 YFSETQ. Trimming removed 2 bases at V and 4 bases at J, with 15 bases between. The CDR3 is 16 amino acids. The CDR3 region has the DNA TGCGCCAGCAGCTTAGGAGGACAGATCGTTAATGAAAAACTGTTTTTT. This translates into CASSLGGQIVNEKLFF.

For this clone: The same CDR3 also results from other DNA sequences found in this sample. V and J are TRBV19 and TRBJ2-2, with unresolved D. The V and J ends lost 3 bases and 2 bases respectively, with 7 bases between them. CDR1 is LNHDA, CDR2 SQIVND, per germline (reference sequence). The CDR3 loop spans 14 amino acids. CDR3: CASSIDGNTGELFF. The CDR3 DNA sequence: TGTGCCAGTAGTATCGACGGCAACACCGGGGAGCTGTTTTTT.

This chain joins TRBV7-2 and TRBJ2-3, with D maybe TRBD1 (6 bases). Trimming removed 4 bases from V and 3 bases from J, with 8 bases in between. This CDR3 has 13 amino acids. In germline, CDR1 is SGHTA, CDR2 FQGNSA. This CDR3 is CASSWGHTDTQYF. The CDR3, as DNA: TGTGCCAGCAGCTGGGGACATACAGATACGCAGTATTTT. Based on the CDR3 plus reference TRBV7-2 and TRBJ2-3, the full variable domain is GAGVSQSPSNKVTEKGKDVELRCDPISGHTALYWYRQSLGQGLEFLIYFQGNSAPDKSGLPSDRFSAERTGGSVSTLTIQRTQQEDSAVYLCASSWGHTDTQYFGPGTRLTVL.

This clone was counted once. The chain recombines TRBV7-2 with TRBJ1-2; D is uncertain. The germline V gene encodes CDR1 SGHTA and CDR2 FQGNSA. CDR3 length: 15 residues. V lost 0 bases and J lost 0, with 8 bases in between. In nucleotides, the CDR3 is TGTGCCAGCAGCTTAGCGACACAGACTAACTATGGCTACACCTTC. Encoded protein: CASSLATQTNYGYTF.

The chain uses TRBV6-5 and TRBJ2-7; the match to TRBD2 covers 7 bases. The V gene end was trimmed by 6 bases and the J gene end by 0 bases; junction bases not matched to a gene: 8. The CDR3 consists of 15 residues. Germline V gives CDR1 MNHEY, CDR2 SVGAGI. The DNA of the CDR3 is TGTGCCAGCAGGACGACTAGCCCTAACTCCTACGAGCAGTACTTC. Translating it yields CASRTTSPNSYEQYF.

The V call is TRBV18, the J call TRBJ1-2; 8 nucleotides align to TRBD1. CDR1 and CDR2 (germline): KGHSH, LQKENI. Trimming at V came to 3 bases and at J to 3 bases, leaving 9 bases not matched to a gene. The CDR3 is 16 amino acids. The CDR3 sequence is CASSPDLDRVDYGYTF. The CDR3 DNA reads as TGTGCCAGCTCACCCGACTTGGACAGGGTAGACTATGGCTACACCTTC.

The V call is TRBV15, the J call TRBJ2-7; a weak D match, TRBD1 (5 bases). This CDR3 is built from 14 residues. Germline CDR1 is LNHNV and CDR2 is YYDKDF (reference sequence). V shed 0 bases and J shed 9 bases, with 15 bases lying between them. In nucleotides, the CDR3 is TGTGCCACCAGCAGAGATTTAGTAGGGGTAGTGCAGTACTTC. Translated: CATSRDLVGVVQYF.

The genes are TRBV6-6 and TRBJ1-1; D remains ambiguous. The germline V gene encodes CDR1 MNHNY and CDR2 SVGAGI (reference sequence). CDR3 length: 12 amino acids. The V end lost 11 bases, the J end lost 4 bases, and 14 bases lay between the germline ends. The DNA for the CDR3 is TGTGCCTCCCACGGGCCGCTCACTGAAGCTTTCTTT. This encodes CASHGPLTEAFF.

This clone has a single count. The V gene is TRBV7-9, the J gene TRBJ2-2; D unclear. This CDR3 is 16 amino acids long. The V end lost 1 base, the J end lost 0 bases, and 9 bases lay between the germline ends. In germline, CDR1 is SEHNR, CDR2 FQNEAQ (reference sequence). DNA for the CDR3: TGTGCCAGCAGCTTAGTAGTTACCTCGAACACCGGGGAGCTGTTTTTT. Amino acids: CASSLVVTSNTGELFF.

The chain links TRBV7-2 to TRBJ2-2; unclear D gene. The V gene's germline CDR1 is SGHTA and CDR2 FQGNSA. The CDR3 is 12 amino acids. The V end was cut by 6 bases, the J end by 4 bases, with 6 bases between. CDR3 nucleotide sequence: TGTGCCAGCAGATTCAGCACCGGGGAGCTGTTTTTT. Protein product: CASRFSTGELFF.

The chain has TRBV5-1 and TRBJ1-3, with 7 bases that match TRBD1. J gave up 1 base and V 4 bases, and 8 bases lay outside the gene matches. Looked up from germline, CDR1 is SGHRS and CDR2 is YFSETQ. The CDR3 extends over 16 amino acids. Here the CDR3 reads CASSREGTESGNTIYF. The CDR3 DNA sequence: TGCGCCAGCAGCCGCGAAGGGACAGAGTCTGGAAACACCATATATTTT.

The chain recombines TRBV5-4 with TRBJ2-7; D perhaps matches TRBD2 (7 bases). The CDR3 loop spans 17 amino acids. Trimming cost V 3 bases and J 0 bases, with 19 bases left between them. Germline V gene lookup returns CDR1 SGHNT and CDR2 YYREEE (reference sequence). CDR3 sequence: CASSSKGGAPYSYEQYF. CDR3 DNA sequence: TGTGCCAGCAGCTCGAAGGGGGGGGCGCCATACTCCTACGAGCAGTACTTC. Combining the CDR3 with reference TRBV5-4 and TRBJ2-7 gives the whole variable domain ETGVTQSPTHLIKTRGQQVTLRCSSQSGHNTVSWYQQALGQGPQFIFQYYREEENGRGNFPPRFSGLQFPNYSSELNVNALELDDSALYLCASSSKGGAPYSYEQYFGPGTRLTVT.

This clone is a singleton in its sample. This chain connects TRBV28 to TRBJ1-5; 7 positions agree with TRBD1. CDR3 length: 15 amino acids. V was pared by 10 bases and J by 4 bases, with 13 bases of the junction left unmatched. Germline assignment: CDR1 MDHEN and CDR2 SYDVKM. The CDR3 reads CATIRDSAFNQPQHF. CDR3 bases: TGTGCCACGATAAGGGACAGCGCCTTTAATCAGCCCCAGCATTTT.

The CDR3 nucleotides are TGTGCCAGCAGCTTTTATAGGGGAGTAGATTCACCCCTCCACTTT. It translates to CASSFYRGVDSPLHF. The chain carries TRBV7-2 and TRBJ1-6; tentatively, D is TRBD1 (5 bases). V shed 3 bases and J shed 8 bases, with 14 bases lying between them. The CDR3 runs 15 residues. Germline V CDR1 and CDR2: SGHTA, FQGNSA.

This sequence joins TRBV18 and TRBJ2-2, with D possibly being TRBD2 (5 bases). The length of the CDR3 is 14 residues. The germline V and J ends were trimmed by 3 bases and 7 bases, with 12 bases remaining between them. From germline, CDR1 is KGHSH and CDR2 LQKENI. The CDR3 DNA sequence: TGTGCCAGCTCACCCCAGGCAGGAGGCGGGGAGCTGTTTTTT. It is translated as CASSPQAGGGELFF.

V usage is TRBV5-1 and J usage is TRBJ2-7; 9 bases match TRBD1. J was trimmed by 3 bases and V by 5 bases; bases with no gene match: 9. Germline CDR1 is SGHRS and CDR2 is YFSETQ. The CDR3 consists of 15 residues. The CDR3 loop is CASRVQGASSYEQYF. Here the CDR3 DNA reads TGCGCCAGCAGGGTACAGGGGGCGAGTAGCTACGAGCAGTACTTC.

The gene calls are TRBV11-2 and TRBJ1-1; 7 bases map to TRBD1. V was pared by 1 base and J by 8 bases, with 22 bases of the junction left unmatched. The CDR3 is 19 amino acids. Per the germline V gene, CDR1 is SGHAT and CDR2 is FQNNGV. CDR3 in DNA: TGTGCCAGCAGCTTAGTAGGGGGCGGAGGGGCGGCTTTTGCCCAAGAAGCTTTCTTT. It is translated as CASSLVGGGGAAFAQEAFF.

The chain uses TRBV18 and TRBJ2-5; D not certain. V was shortened by 5 bases and J by 0 bases, with 13 bases between the two germline ends. The CDR3 contains 15 residues. Germline V lookup: CDR1 KGHSH, CDR2 LQKENI. The CDR3 loop reads CASSDYAGNQETQYF. The CDR3 region has the DNA TGTGCCAGCTCAGATTACGCAGGCAACCAAGAGACCCAGTACTTC.